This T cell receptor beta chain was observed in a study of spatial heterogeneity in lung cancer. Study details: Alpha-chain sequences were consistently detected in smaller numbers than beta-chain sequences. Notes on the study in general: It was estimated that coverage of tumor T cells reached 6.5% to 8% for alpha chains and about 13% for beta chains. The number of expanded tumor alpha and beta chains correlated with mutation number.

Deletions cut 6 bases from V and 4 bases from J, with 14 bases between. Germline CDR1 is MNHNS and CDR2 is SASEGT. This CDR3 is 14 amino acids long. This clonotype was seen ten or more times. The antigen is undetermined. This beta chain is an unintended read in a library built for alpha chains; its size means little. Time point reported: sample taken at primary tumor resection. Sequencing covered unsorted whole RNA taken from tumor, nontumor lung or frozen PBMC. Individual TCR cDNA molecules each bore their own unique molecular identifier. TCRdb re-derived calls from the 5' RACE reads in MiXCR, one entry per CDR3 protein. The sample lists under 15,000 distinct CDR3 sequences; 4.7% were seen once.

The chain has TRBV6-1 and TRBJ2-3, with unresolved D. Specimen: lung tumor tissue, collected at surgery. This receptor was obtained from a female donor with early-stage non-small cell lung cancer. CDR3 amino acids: CASRRWGSPDTQYF. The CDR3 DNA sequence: TGTGCCAGCAGGCGTTGGGGTTCCCCAGATACGCAGTATTTT.